The entry below describes one T cell receptor (beta chain). The antigen this receptor binds is unknown. No base qualities exist here, and no much larger clone lies one base off it. The data belong to a study of blood T cell repertoires in COVID-19 (dated by TCRdb to about 2020). For the study in its entirety: The collaborator samples originated in the United States, Italy and Spain and spanned the acute and convalescent phases of COVID-19. The prospective study material was composed of cDNA or gDNA derived from T cells, B-cell-depleted T cells, or PBMCs. Subjects who had been exposed to COVID-19, were actively infected with it, or had recovered from it provided the deeply sampled blood TCRbeta repertoires that made up the dataset. The repertoires were released in a freely available public database intended as a resource for research on the immune response to SARS-CoV-2. Samples were obtained from the ongoing ImmuneRACE study (first 160 participants) and from 1,254 subjects provided by 6 global collaborators. The sample metadata nearly always contained a de-identified subject ID, COVID-19 status, age in years and sex. Where available, HLA class I and class II types were taken from metadata supplied by the sample provider and were not determined by assay-based typing.

Beyond this particular receptor, the publication reports: How much clinical and demographic metadata was included differed by source and by participant, and the metadata was provided uncurated.

The CDR3, cysteine through phenylalanine, is 19 amino acids long. The retained sequence is limited to the CDR3, 57 bases, with the frame set at the first base. The germline V gene (reference sequence) sets CDR1 to LNHNV and CDR2 to YYDKDF. Compared with germline, V lacks 3 bases and J lacks 7 bases; bases without a gene match: 12. Whole blood was collected in K2EDTA tubes by collaborating institutions according to the institutions' own protocols. For TCRbeta analysis, collaborator samples were shipped as frozen whole blood, as isolated PBMCs, or as DNA extracted from either sample type. TCRbeta CDR3 regions were amplified from genomic DNA by means of the immunoSEQ Assay, a bias-controlled multiplex PCR. Turning to the authors' computational methods: The number of nucleated cells in each sample was estimated by amplification of reference gene primers within the assay. To quantify the absolute abundance of each unique TCRbeta CDR3 rearrangement, sequence reads were collapsed and filtered. For each sample, productive Simpson clonality was calculated by taking the square root of Simpson's diversity index across productive rearrangements. TCRdb provides this immuneACCESS table in a form limited to in-frame rearrangements. Some clones are lacking; in checked studies, under half of them reflect an unresolved V gene, and why the rest are absent is not known. V, J and clone size were drawn from that table, and D and trimming were deduced from the DNA. For this sample there are over 200,000 clones; over 80% appear just once. Around 26% of the sample lies in the top ten.

The chain employs TRBV15 and TRBJ2-2, and 15 junctional nucleotides match TRBD2. The receptor's source is a man between 35 and 55 years old with acute or convalescent COVID-19. Sequencing used peripheral blood. The DNA is as follows: TGTGCCACCAGCAGGGTTTACGTGGGACTAGCGGGAGGAATCGGGGAGCTGTTTTTT. The encoded protein is CATSRVYVGLAGGIGELFF.